These 18 T cell receptor beta chains were all obtained from the same sample, sequenced in a study of shared clonotypes between healthy human individuals. Assay: immunoSEQ multiplex PCR; the TCRdb copy retains only in-frame clones and omits some. The sample holds about 2 million clones, around 95% seen once. The sample consisted of naive CD4+ T cells sorted from blood. Subset given: CD45RA+ positively selected. These TCRs come from a man between 18 and 35 years old in good health.

The chain recombines TRBV7-2 with TRBJ2-7; 10 bases line up with TRBD2. With 5 bases clipped from V and 0 bases from J, the junction kept 4 bases outside the gene matches. Germline values: CDR1 SGHTA, CDR2 FQGNSA. This CDR3 region has 15 residues. CDR3 in amino acids: CASSDASGSSYEQYF. The CDR3 coding sequence is TGTGCCAGCAGCGACGCTAGCGGGAGCTCCTACGAGCAGTACTTC.

The V gene is TRBV6-5, the J gene TRBJ2-7, with unresolved D. Per the germline V gene, CDR1 is MNHEY and CDR2 is SVGAGI. This CDR3 is 13 amino acids long. Trimming pared 10 bases from V and 0 bases from J, leaving 13 bases between. CDR3 residues: CATHGTRSYEQYF. CDR3 nucleotides: TGTGCCACCCACGGCACCCGCTCCTACGAGCAGTACTTC.

The chain combines TRBV2 with TRBJ1-1; 7 bases map to TRBD1. Germline-derived CDR1 and CDR2 are SNHLY and FYNNEI. The length of the CDR3 is 13 residues. The V and J ends lost 6 bases and 8 bases, in that order; junction bases with no gene match: 9. The CDR3 coding sequence is TGTGCCAGCAGGGTGACAGGGAAAGGGGAAGCTTTCTTT. It is translated as CASRVTGKGEAFF.

Points on this clone: At the DNA level, this CDR3 is encoded by other sequences in the same sample as well. This chain connects TRBV7-8 to TRBJ2-5; the match to TRBD2 covers 8 bases. The V and J ends lost 2 bases and 5 bases, in that order; junction bases with no gene match: 4. CDR1 is SGHVS, CDR2 FQNEAQ, per germline. CDR3 size: 14 residues. The CDR3 reads CASSLPGGLETQYF. The CDR3 coding sequence is TGTGCCAGCAGCTTACCGGGAGGGTTGGAGACCCAGTACTTC.

V and J are TRBV5-5 and TRBJ1-5, with TRBD1 matching 7 bases. This CDR3 comprises 15 residues. J lost 6 bases, V lost 4 bases, and 10 bases had no gene match. In germline, CDR1 is SGHKS, CDR2 YYEKEE (reference sequence). The CDR3 bases are TGTGCCAGCAGCAGCCGACAGGGAGTCTCTCAGCCCCAGCATTTT. This encodes CASSSRQGVSQPQHF. The variable domain in full, with the rest retrieved from reference TRBV5-5 and TRBJ1-5, is DAGVTQSPTHLIKTRGQQVTLRCSPISGHKSVSWYQQVLGQGPQFIFQYYEKEERGRGNFPDRFSARQFPNYSSELNVNALLLGDSALYLCASSSRQGVSQPQHFGDGTRLSIL.

The chain recombines TRBV5-1 with TRBJ1-3; D remains unclear. Germline CDR1 and CDR2: SGHRS and YFSETQ. The germline V and J ends were trimmed by 0 bases and 1 base, with 8 bases remaining between them. CDR3 length: 15 residues. The CDR3 protein is CASSLGAPSGNTIYF. The CDR3, as DNA: TGCGCCAGCAGCTTGGGGGCCCCATCTGGAAACACCATATATTTT. Together with reference TRBV5-1 and TRBJ1-3, the CDR3 gives the full variable domain: KAGVTQTPRYLIKTRGQQVTLSCSPISGHRSVSWYQQTPGQGLQFLFEYFSETQRNKGNFPGRFSGRQFSNSRSEMNVSTLELGDSALYLCASSLGAPSGNTIYFGEGSWLTVV.

V usage is TRBV5-1 and J usage is TRBJ2-7; D is possibly TRBD1 (6 bases). V was cut by 1 base and J by 0 bases, with 11 bases left in between. CDR1 and CDR2 from the germline V gene are SGHRS and YFSETQ. CDR3 size: 15 residues. The CDR3 region is CASSLSGVSSYEQYF. The CDR3 region has the DNA TGCGCCAGCAGCTTGTCAGGGGTAAGCTCCTACGAGCAGTACTTC.

This clone was seen only once. The CDR3 spells CASSPLTGLGQFF. The CDR3 DNA sequence: TGTGCCAGCTCACCACTGACAGGGTTGGGGCAGTTCTTC. The gene calls are TRBV18 and TRBJ2-1, with 7 bases matching TRBD1. The CDR3 has 13 residues. Trimming at V came to 1 base and at J to 12 bases, leaving 6 bases not matched to a gene. Germline loops: CDR1 KGHSH, CDR2 LQKENI.

The chain is built from TRBV4-2 and TRBJ1-5; D is undetermined. The V end was cut by 2 bases, the J end by 0 bases, with 5 bases between. The CDR3 spans 14 residues. CDR1 is LGHNA, CDR2 YNFKEQ, per germline. As DNA, the CDR3 is TGTGCCAGCAGCCAAATGGATAGCAATCAGCCCCAGCATTTT. Encoded protein: CASSQMDSNQPQHF.

The V call is TRBV12-5, the J call TRBJ2-4; D gene unclear. Germline CDR1 reads LGHNT; CDR2 reads FRNRAP. Trimming stripped 3 bases from V and 2 bases from J, with 14 bases between. This CDR3 has 16 amino acids. The CDR3 loop is CASGFQVRRPKNIQYF. The CDR3 coding sequence is TGTGCTAGTGGTTTTCAGGTTAGGCGACCCAAAAACATTCAGTACTTC.

This clone showed up just once. The chain combines TRBV19 with TRBJ1-3, with D possibly being TRBD1 (6 bases). Germline V gives CDR1 LNHDA, CDR2 SQIVND (reference sequence). Between the trimmed V and J ends, which lost 6 bases and 3 bases, there was a span of 21 bases. The CDR3 covers 17 residues. The CDR3 loop reads CASSKKRTGSFGNTIYF. The CDR3 bases are TGTGCCAGTAGCAAGAAAAGAACAGGGTCATTTGGAAACACCATATATTTT.

The gene calls are TRBV5-1 and TRBJ2-5; TRBD2 might be the D (5 bases). Deletions cut 4 bases from V and 0 bases from J, with 16 bases between. This CDR3 region has 16 residues. The V gene's germline CDR1 is SGHRS and CDR2 YFSETQ. The CDR3 nucleotides are TGCGCCAGCAGCCTAGCATCGAGGGTCTACCAAGAGACCCAGTACTTC. Translating it yields CASSLASRVYQETQYF.

The rearrangement uses TRBV2 and TRBJ1-1; 8 bases line up with TRBD1. Germline assignment: CDR1 SNHLY and CDR2 FYNNEI. The length of the CDR3 is 14 residues. V was clipped by 6 bases and J by 1 base; unmatched bases: 4. The CDR3 region is CASRRTGQNTEAFF. CDR3 DNA sequence: TGTGCCAGCAGGAGGACAGGGCAGAACACTGAAGCTTTCTTT.

This chain uses TRBV29-1 with TRBJ2-7, with TRBD1 as a possible D gene (5 bases). The length of the CDR3 is 12 residues. V was pared by 6 bases and J by 9 bases, with 18 bases between. The germline gives CDR1 SQVTM, CDR2 ANQGSEA. The CDR3 DNA is TGCAGCGTACTGGACCGAACCACAGGGCAGTACTTC. Protein: CSVLDRTTGQYF.

The V call is TRBV5-1, the J call TRBJ2-1; TRBD2 matches 8 bases. The trim removed 6 bases at V and 6 bases at J, leaving 14 bases unmatched. This CDR3 spans 16 amino acids. Germline V gives CDR1 SGHRS, CDR2 YFSETQ. The CDR3 is CASTSLAGGGGNEQFF. DNA for the CDR3: TGCGCCAGCACCTCTTTGGCGGGAGGAGGGGGCAATGAGCAGTTCTTC. The full variable domain, with the rest looked up from reference TRBV5-1 and TRBJ2-1, is KAGVTQTPRYLIKTRGQQVTLSCSPISGHRSVSWYQQTPGQGLQFLFEYFSETQRNKGNFPGRFSGRQFSNSRSEMNVSTLELGDSALYLCASTSLAGGGGNEQFFGPGTRLTVL.

This sequence joins TRBV5-1 and TRBJ1-6; weak D call: TRBD1 (5 bases). Germline CDR1 is SGHRS and CDR2 is YFSETQ. The CDR3 consists of 16 residues. The V end lost 0 bases, the J end lost 8 bases, and 15 bases lay between the germline ends. DNA of the CDR3: TGCGCCAGCAGCTTGGGGGTGCCAGGGATTGATTCACCCCTCCACTTT. It specifies CASSLGVPGIDSPLHF.

The chain employs TRBV29-1 and TRBJ2-3, with D perhaps TRBD2 (5 bases). The germline CDR1 and CDR2 sequences are SQVTM and ANQGSEA. Trimming removed 7 bases from V and 3 bases from J, with 11 bases in between. The CDR3 length is 12 residues. CDR3 sequence: CSGSRRTDTQYF. CDR3 DNA sequence: TGCAGCGGATCCAGGAGGACAGATACGCAGTATTTT.

Worth noting for this clone: One junction end disagrees with the germline gene, perhaps due to a read error. CDR3 residues: CASCEPPGVSCQPQHF. CDR3 sequence (DNA): TGTGCCAGCTGTGAGCCCCCAGGGGTATCTTGTCAGCCCCAGCATTTT. The chain employs TRBV6-4 and TRBJ1-5, with a possible D match to TRBD1 (6 bases). Germline V CDR1 and CDR2: MRHNA, SNTAGT. The CDR3 length is 16 residues.